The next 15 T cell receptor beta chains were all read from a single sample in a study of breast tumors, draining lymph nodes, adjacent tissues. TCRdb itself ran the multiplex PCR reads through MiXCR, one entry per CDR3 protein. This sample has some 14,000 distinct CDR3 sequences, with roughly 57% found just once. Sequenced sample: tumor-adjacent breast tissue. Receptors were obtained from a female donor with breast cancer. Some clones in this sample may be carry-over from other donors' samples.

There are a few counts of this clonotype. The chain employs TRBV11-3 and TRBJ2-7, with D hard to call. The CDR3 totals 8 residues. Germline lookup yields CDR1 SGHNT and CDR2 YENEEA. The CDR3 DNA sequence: TGTGCCAGCAGCTTAGGTCTAGTC. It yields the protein CASSLGLV.

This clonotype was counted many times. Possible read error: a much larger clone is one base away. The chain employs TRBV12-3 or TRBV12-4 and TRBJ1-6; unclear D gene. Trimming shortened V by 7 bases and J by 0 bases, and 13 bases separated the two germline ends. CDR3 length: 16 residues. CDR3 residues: CASTNTGSSYNSPLHF. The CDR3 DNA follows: TGTGCCAGCACCAACACGGGCAGCTCCTATAATTCACCCCTCCACTTT.

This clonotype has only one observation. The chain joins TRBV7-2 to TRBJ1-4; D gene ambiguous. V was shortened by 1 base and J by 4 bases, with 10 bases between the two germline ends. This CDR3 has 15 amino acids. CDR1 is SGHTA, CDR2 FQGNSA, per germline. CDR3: CASSLDPRLNEKLFF. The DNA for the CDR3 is TGTGCCAGCAGCTTAGACCCACGTCTTAATGAAAAACTGTTTTTT.

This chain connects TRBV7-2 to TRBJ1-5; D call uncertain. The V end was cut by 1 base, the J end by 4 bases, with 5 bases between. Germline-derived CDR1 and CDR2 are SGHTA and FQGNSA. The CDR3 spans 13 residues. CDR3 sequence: CASSLVGNQPQHF. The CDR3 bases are TGTGCCAGCAGCTTAGTGGGGAATCAGCCCCAGCATTTT.

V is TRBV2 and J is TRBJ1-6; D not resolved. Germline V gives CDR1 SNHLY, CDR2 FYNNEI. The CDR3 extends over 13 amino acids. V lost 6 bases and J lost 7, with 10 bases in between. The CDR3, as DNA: TGTGCCAGCAGGCCTGGCGGGAATTCACCCCTCCACTTT. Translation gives CASRPGGNSPLHF.

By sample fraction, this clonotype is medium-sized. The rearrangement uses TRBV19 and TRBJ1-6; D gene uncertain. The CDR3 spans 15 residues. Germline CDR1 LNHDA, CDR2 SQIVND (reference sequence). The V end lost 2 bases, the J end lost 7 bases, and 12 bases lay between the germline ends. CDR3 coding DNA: TGTGCCAGTAGTATAATGCGGGCCGAGAATTCACCCCTCCACTTT. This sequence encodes CASSIMRAENSPLHF.

The CDR3 is CSVGTGGFSEQYF. CDR3 DNA sequence: TGCAGCGTGGGGACAGGGGGGTTTAGCGAGCAGTACTTC. The V gene is TRBV29-1, the J gene TRBJ2-7, with 11 bases identical to TRBD1. This CDR3 has 13 residues. Germline lookup yields CDR1 SQVTM and CDR2 ANQGSEA. The V segment lost 6 bases and the J segment 6 bases; nucleotides outside the gene matches: 7.

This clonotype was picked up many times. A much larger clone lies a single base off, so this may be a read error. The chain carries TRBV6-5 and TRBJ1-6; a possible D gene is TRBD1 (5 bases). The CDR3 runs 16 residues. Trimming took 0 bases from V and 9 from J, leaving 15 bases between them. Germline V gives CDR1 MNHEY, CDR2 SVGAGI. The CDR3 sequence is CASSYSGGAGSSPLHF. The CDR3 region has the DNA TGTGCCAGCAGTTACTCGGGCGGGGCTGGTAGTTCACCCCTCCACTTT.

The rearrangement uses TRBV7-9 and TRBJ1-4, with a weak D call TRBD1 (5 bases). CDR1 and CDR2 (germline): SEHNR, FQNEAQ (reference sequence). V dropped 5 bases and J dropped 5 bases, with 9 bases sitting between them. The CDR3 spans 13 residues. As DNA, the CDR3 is TGTGCCAGCAGCCCCGGGACGAATGAAAAACTGTTTTTT. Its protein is CASSPGTNEKLFF. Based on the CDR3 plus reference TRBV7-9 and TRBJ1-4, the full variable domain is DTGVSQNPRHKITKRGQNVTFRCDPISEHNRLYWYRQTLGQGPEFLTYFQNEAQLEKSRLLSDRFSAERPKGSFSTLEIQRTEQGDSAMYLCASSPGTNEKLFFGSGTQLSVL.

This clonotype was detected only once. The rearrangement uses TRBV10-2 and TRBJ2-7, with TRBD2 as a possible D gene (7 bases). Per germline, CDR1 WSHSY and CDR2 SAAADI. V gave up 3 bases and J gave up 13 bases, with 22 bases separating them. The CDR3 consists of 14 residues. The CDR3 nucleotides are TGCGCCAGCAGTGAAGGGGGGGGCGGGTACAGCCGTTACTTC. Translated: CASSEGGGGYSRYF.

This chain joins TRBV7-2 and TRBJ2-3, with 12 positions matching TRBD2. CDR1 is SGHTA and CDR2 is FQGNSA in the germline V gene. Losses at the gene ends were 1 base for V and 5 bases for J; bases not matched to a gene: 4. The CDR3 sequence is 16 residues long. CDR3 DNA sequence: TGTGCCAGCAGCTTAGGGACTAGCGGGAAGGGAGATACGCAGTATTTT. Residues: CASSLGTSGKGDTQYF. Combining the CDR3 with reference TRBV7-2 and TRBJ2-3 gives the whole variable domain GAGVSQSPSNKVTEKGKDVELRCDPISGHTALYWYRQSLGQGLEFLIYFQGNSAPDKSGLPSDRFSAERTGGSVSTLTIQRTQQEDSAVYLCASSLGTSGKGDTQYFGPGTRLTVL.

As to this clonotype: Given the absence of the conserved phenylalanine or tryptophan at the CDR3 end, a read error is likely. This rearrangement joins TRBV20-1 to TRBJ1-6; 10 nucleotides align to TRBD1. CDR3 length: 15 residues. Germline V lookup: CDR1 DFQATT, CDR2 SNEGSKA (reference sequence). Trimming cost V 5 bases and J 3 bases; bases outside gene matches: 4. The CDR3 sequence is CSALGQGDYNSPLHL. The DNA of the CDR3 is TGCAGTGCTCTAGGACAGGGGGACTATAATTCACCCCTCCACCTT.

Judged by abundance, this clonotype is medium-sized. This CDR3 is CASSRGRGLAVYEQYF. The CDR3 bases are TGTGCCAGCAGCCGGGGGCGGGGACTAGCGGTCTACGAGCAGTACTTC. This chain links TRBV5-6 with TRBJ2-7; 11 bases match TRBD2. CDR1 is SGHDT and CDR2 is YYEEEE in the germline V gene. V lost 4 bases, J lost 3 bases, and 9 bases stayed unmatched. CDR3 length: 16 amino acids.

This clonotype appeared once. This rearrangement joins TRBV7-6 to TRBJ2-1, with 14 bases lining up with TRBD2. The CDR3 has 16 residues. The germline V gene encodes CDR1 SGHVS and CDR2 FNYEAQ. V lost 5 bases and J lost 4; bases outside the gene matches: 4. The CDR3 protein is CASSPGTSGRYNEQFF. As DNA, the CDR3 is TGTGCCAGCAGCCCTGGGACTAGCGGGAGATACAATGAGCAGTTCTTC. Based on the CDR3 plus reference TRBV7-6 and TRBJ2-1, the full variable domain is GAGVSQSPRYKVTKRGQDVALRCDPISGHVSLYWYRQALGQGPEFLTYFNYEAQQDKSGLPNDRFSAERPEGSISTLTIQRTEQRDSAMYRCASSPGTSGRYNEQFFGPGTRLTVL.

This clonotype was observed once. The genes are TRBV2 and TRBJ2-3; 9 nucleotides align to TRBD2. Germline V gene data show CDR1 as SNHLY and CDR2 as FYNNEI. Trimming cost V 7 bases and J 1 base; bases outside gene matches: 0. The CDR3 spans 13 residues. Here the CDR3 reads CASTSGGTDTQYF. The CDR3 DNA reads TGTGCCAGCACTAGCGGGGGCACAGATACGCAGTATTTT. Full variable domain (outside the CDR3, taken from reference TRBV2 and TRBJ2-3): EPEVTQTPSHQVTQMGQEVILRCVPISNHLYFYWYRQILGQKVEFLVSFYNNEISEKSEIFDDQFSVERPDGSNFTLKIRSTKLEDSAMYFCASTSGGTDTQYFGPGTRLTVL.